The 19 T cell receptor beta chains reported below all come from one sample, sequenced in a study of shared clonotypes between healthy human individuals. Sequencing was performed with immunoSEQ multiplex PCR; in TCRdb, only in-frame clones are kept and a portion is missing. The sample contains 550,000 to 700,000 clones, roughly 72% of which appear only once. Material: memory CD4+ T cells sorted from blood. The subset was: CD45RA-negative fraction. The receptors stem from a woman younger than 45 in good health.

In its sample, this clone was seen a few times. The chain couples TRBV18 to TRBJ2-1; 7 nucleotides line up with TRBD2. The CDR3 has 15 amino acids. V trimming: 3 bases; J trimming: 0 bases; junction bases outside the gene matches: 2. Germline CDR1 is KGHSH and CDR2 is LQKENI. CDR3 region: CASSPAGDSYNEQFF. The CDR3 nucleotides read TGTGCCAGCTCACCTGCGGGGGACTCCTACAATGAGCAGTTCTTC.

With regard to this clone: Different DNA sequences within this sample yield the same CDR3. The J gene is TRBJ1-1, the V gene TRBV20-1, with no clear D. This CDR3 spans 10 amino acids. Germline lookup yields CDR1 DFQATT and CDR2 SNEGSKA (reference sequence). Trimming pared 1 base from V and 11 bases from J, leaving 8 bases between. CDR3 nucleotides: TGCAGTGCTAGAGGGGGAGGGGCTTTCTTT. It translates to CSARGGGAFF.

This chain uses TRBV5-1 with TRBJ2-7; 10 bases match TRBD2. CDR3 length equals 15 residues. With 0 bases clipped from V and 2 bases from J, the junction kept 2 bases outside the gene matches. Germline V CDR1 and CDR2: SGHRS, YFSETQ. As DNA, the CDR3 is TGCGCCAGCAGCTTGGTAGCGGGAGGACCCTACGAGCAGTACTTC. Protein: CASSLVAGGPYEQYF.

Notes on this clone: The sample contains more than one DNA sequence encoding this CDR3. CDR3 protein: CASSLGQGRSYEQYF. In DNA, the CDR3 is TGCGCCAGCAGCTTGGGACAGGGACGATCCTACGAGCAGTACTTC. This chain connects TRBV5-1 to TRBJ2-7; 7 bases are a match to TRBD1. The ends lost 0 bases at V and 1 base at J; junction bases unmatched: 4. The CDR3 totals 15 residues. Germline V gene sequence: CDR1 SGHRS, CDR2 YFSETQ.

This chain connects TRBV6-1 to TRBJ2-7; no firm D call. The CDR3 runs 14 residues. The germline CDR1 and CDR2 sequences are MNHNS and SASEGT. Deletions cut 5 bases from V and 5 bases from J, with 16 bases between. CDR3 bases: TGTGCCAGCAGTCCTTTTTTTAGTCTAGACGAGCAGTACTTC. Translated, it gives CASSPFFSLDEQYF.

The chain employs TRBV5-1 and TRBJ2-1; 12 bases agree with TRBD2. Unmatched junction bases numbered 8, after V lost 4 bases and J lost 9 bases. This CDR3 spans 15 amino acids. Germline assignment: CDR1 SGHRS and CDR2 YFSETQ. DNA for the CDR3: TGCGCCAGCAGCAAGCTAGCGGGAGGGCCAGGTGAGCAGTTCTTC. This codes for CASSKLAGGPGEQFF.

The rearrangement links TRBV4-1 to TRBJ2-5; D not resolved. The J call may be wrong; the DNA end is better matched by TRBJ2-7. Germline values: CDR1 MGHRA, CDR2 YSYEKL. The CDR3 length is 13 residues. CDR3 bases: TGCGCCAGCAGCCAAGATACTACCTACGAGCAGTACTTC. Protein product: CASSQDTTYEQYF.

CDR3 loop: CAWNPQGGRKQETQYF. The CDR3 DNA is TGTGCCTGGAATCCTCAAGGGGGGCGAAAACAAGAGACCCAGTACTTC. The gene calls are TRBV30 and TRBJ2-5; D possibly uses TRBD1 or TRBD2 (6 bases each). V gave up 4 bases and J gave up 2 bases, with 20 bases separating them. Germline CDR1 is GTSNPN and CDR2 is SVGIG (reference sequence). This CDR3 comprises 16 residues.

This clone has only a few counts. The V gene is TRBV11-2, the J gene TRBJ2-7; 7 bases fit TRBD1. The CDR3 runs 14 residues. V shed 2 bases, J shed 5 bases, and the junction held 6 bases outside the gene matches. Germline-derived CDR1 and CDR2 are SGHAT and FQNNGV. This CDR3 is CASSLTGATHEQYF. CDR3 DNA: TGTGCCAGCAGCTTAACAGGGGCCACCCACGAGCAGTACTTC.

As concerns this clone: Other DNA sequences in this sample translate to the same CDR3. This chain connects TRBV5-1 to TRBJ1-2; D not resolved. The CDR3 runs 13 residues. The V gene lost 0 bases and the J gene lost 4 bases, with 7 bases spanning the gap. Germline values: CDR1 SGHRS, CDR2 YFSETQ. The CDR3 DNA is TGCGCCAGCAGCTTGGACAGAGCCTATGGCTACACCTTC. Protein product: CASSLDRAYGYTF. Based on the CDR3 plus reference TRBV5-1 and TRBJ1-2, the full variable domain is KAGVTQTPRYLIKTRGQQVTLSCSPISGHRSVSWYQQTPGQGLQFLFEYFSETQRNKGNFPGRFSGRQFSNSRSEMNVSTLELGDSALYLCASSLDRAYGYTFGSGTRLTVV.

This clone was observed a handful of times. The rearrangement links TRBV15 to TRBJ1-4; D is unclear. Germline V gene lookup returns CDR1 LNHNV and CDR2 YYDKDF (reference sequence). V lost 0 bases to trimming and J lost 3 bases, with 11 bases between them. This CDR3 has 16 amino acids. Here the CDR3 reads CATSREYRGPNEKLFF. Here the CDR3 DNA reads TGTGCCACCAGCAGAGAGTATAGAGGCCCTAATGAAAAACTGTTTTTT.

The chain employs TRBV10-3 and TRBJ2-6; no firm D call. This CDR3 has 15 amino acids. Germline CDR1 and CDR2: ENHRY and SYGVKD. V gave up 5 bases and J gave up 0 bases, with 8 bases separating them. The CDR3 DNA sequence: TGTGCCATCAGTCAGACCGACTCTGGGGCCAACGTCCTGACTTTC. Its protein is CAISQTDSGANVLTF.

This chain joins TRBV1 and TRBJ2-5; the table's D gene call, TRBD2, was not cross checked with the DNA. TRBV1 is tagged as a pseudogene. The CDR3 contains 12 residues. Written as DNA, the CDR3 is TGCACCAGCAGCAGGCGGCAGGAGACCCAGTACTTC. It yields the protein CTSSRRQETQYF.

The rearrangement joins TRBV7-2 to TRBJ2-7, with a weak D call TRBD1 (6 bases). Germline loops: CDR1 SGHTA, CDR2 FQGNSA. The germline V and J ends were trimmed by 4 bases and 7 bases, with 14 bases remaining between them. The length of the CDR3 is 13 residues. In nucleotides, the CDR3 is TGTGCCAGCAGCTCCTACACAGGGTCTGAGCAGTACTTC. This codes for CASSSYTGSEQYF.

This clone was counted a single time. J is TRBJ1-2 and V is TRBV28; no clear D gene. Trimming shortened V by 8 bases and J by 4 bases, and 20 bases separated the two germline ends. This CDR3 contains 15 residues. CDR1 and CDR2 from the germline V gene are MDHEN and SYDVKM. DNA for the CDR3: TGTGCCAGCGCACCGGGAGACACTCCCATCTATGGCTACACCTTC. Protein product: CASAPGDTPIYGYTF.

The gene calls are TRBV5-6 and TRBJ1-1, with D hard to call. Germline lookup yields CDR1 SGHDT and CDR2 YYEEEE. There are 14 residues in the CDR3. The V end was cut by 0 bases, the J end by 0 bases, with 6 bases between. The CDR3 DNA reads TGTGCCAGCAGCTTGGGTATCCTGAACACTGAAGCTTTCTTT. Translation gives CASSLGILNTEAFF.

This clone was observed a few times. The CDR3 sequence: CASSKSTLLDYNEQFF. The CDR3 DNA follows: TGTGCCAGCAGCAAGTCGACCCTTCTAGACTACAATGAGCAGTTCTTC. This sequence joins TRBV7-9 and TRBJ2-1; D call uncertain. CDR3 length: 16 residues. Trimming removed 5 bases from V and 3 bases from J, with 17 bases in between. CDR1 and CDR2 from the germline V gene are SEHNR and FQNEAQ (reference sequence).

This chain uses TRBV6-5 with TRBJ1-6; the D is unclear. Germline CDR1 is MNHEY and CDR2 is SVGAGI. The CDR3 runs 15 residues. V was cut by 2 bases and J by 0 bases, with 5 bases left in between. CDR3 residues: CASSYSASYNSPLHF. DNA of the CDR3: TGTGCCAGCAGTTACAGCGCCTCCTATAATTCACCCCTCCACTTT.

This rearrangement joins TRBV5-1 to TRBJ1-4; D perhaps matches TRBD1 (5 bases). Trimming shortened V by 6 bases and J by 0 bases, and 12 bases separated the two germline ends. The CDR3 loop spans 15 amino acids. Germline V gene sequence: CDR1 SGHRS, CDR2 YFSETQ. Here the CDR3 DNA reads TGCGCCAGCACCGTGGGAGGGGCAACTAATGAAAAACTGTTTTTT. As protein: CASTVGGATNEKLFF.